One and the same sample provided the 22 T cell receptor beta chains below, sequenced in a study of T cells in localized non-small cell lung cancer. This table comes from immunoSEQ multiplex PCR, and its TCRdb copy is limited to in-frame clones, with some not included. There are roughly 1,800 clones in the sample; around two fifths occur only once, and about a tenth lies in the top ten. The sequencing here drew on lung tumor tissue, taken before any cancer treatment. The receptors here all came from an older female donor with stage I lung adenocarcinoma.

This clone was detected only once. CDR3: CASRTQGYRTHNYGYTF. CDR3 nucleotide sequence: TGTGCCAGTAGGACCCAGGGATACCGAACTCATAACTATGGCTACACCTTC. The genes are TRBV19 and TRBJ1-2; maybe TRBD1 (5 bases). Germline assignment: CDR1 LNHDA and CDR2 SQIVND (reference sequence). V shed 6 bases and J shed 1 base, with 21 bases lying between them. CDR3 length: 17 amino acids.

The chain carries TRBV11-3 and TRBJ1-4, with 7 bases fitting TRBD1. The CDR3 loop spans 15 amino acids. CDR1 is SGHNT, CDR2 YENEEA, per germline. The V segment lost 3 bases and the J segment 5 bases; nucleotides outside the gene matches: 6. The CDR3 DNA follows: TGTGCCAGCAGCTTGTACAGGGGAGGGAATGAAAAACTGTTTTTT. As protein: CASSLYRGGNEKLFF.

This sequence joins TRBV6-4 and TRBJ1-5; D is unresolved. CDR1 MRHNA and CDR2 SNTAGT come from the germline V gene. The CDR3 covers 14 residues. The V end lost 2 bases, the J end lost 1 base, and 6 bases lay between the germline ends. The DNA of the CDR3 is TGTGCCAGCAGTGACCGACCGAGCAATCAGCCCCAGCATTTT. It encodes CASSDRPSNQPQHF.

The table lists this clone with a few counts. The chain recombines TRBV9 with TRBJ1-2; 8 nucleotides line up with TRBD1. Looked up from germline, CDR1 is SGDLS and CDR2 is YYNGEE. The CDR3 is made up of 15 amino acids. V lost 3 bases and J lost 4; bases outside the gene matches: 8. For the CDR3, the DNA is TGTGCCAGCAGCGCGTCACAGGGGGAACCCTATGGCTACACCTTC. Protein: CASSASQGEPYGYTF.

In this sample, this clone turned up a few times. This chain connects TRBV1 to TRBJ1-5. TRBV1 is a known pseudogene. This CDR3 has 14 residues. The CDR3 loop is CASSPTGRDQPQHF. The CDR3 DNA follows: TGCGCCAGCAGCCCGACAGGGAGGGATCAGCCCCAGCATTTT.

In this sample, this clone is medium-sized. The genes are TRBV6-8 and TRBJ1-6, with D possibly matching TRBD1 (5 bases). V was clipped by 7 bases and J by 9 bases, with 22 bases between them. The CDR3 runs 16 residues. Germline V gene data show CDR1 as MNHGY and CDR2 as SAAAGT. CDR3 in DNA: TGTGCCAGCATAGTAAATGGAGGGGAGTATCGTTCACCCCTCCACTTT. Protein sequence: CASIVNGGEYRSPLHF.

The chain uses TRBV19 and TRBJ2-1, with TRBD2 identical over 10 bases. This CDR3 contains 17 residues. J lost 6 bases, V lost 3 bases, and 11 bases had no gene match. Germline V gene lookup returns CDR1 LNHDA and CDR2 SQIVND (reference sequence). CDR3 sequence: CASSMGVGAGGFNEQFF. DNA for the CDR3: TGTGCCAGTAGTATGGGAGTAGGAGCGGGGGGGTTCAATGAGCAGTTCTTC.

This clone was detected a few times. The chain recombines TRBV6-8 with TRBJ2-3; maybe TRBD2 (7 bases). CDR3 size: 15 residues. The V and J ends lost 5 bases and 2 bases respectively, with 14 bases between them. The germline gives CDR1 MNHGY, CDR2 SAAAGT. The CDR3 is CASSQRGAPTDTQYF. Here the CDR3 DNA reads TGTGCCAGCAGTCAACGGGGGGCTCCCACAGATACGCAGTATTTT.

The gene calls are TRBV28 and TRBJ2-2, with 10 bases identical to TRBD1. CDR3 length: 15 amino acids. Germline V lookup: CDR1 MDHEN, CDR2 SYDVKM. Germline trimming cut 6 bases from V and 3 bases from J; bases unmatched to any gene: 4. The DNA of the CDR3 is TGTGCCAGCAGGAGGGACAGGGGCTACACCGGGGAGCTGTTTTTT. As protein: CASRRDRGYTGELFF.

The CDR3 sequence: CASQGQGLYEQYF. The CDR3 DNA follows: TGTGCCAGCCAGGGACAGGGTCTATACGAGCAGTACTTC. V is TRBV25-1 and J is TRBJ2-7; 9 bases match TRBD1. The germline V gene encodes CDR1 MGHDK and CDR2 SYGVNS. V shed 8 bases, J shed 4 bases, and the junction held 6 bases outside the gene matches. The length of the CDR3 is 13 residues.

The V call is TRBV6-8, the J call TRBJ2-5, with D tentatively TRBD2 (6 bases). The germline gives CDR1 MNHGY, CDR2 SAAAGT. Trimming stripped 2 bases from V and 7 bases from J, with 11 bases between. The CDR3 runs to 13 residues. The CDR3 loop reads CASSYGGKATQYF. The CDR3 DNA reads TGTGCCAGCAGTTACGGGGGGAAGGCGACCCAGTACTTC.

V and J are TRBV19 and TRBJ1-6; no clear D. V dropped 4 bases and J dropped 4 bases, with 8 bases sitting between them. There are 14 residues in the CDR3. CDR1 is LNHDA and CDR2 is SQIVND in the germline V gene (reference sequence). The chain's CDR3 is CASSRRTYNSPLHF. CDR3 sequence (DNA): TGTGCCAGTAGTAGAAGGACGTATAATTCACCCCTCCACTTT.

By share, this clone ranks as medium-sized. CDR3 protein: CASSLPPVEDGETQYF. The CDR3 bases are TGTGCCAGCAGCTTACCGCCCGTTGAGGATGGGGAGACCCAGTACTTC. The V and J genes are TRBV11-3 and TRBJ2-5; no clear D. V was shortened by 2 bases and J by 5 bases, with 18 bases between the two germline ends. This CDR3 is built from 16 residues. Germline V gene lookup returns CDR1 SGHNT and CDR2 YENEEA.

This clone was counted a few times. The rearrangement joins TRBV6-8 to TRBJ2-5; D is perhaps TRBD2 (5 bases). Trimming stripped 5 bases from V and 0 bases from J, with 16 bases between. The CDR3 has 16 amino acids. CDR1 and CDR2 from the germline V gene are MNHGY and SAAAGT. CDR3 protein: CASSDRERRNQETQYF. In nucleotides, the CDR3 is TGTGCCAGCAGTGACCGGGAAAGACGTAACCAAGAGACCCAGTACTTC.

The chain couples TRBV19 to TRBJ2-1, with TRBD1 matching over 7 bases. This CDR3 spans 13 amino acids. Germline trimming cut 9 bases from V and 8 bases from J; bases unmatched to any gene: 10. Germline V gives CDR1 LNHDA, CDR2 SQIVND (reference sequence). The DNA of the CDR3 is TGTGCCAGCAGGGGGTTCTTTCAGGATGAGCAGTTCTTC. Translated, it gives CASRGFFQDEQFF.

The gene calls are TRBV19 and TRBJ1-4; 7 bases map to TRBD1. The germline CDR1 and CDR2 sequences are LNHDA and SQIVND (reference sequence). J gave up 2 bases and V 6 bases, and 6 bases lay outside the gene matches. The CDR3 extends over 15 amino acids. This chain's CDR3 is CASSTGTATNEKLFF. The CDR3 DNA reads TGTGCCAGTAGCACCGGGACAGCGACTAATGAAAAACTGTTTTTT.

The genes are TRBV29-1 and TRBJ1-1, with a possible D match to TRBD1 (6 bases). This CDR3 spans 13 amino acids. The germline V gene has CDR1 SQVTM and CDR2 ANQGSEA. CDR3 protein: CRVEQGMNTEAFF. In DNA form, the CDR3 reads TGCAGGGTAGAACAGGGAATGAACACTGAAGCTTTCTTT. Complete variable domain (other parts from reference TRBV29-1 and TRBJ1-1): SAVISQKPSRDICQRGTSLTIQCQVDSQVTMMFWYRQQPGQSLTLIATANQGSEATYESGFVIDKFPISRPNLTFSTLTVSNMSPEDSSIYLCRVEQGMNTEAFFGQGTRLTVV.

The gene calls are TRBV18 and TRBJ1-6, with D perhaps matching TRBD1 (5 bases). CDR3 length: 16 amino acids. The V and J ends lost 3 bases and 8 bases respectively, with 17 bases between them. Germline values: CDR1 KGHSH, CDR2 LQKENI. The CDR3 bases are TGTGCCAGCTCACCCGGACACAACAATCCCTATTCACCCCTCCACTTT. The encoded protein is CASSPGHNNPYSPLHF.

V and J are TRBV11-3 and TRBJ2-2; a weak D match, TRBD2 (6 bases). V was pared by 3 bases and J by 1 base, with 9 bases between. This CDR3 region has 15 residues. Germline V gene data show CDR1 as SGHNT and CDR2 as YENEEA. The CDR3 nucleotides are TGTGCCAGCAGCTTGGGGACTGTGAACACCGGGGAGCTGTTTTTT. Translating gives CASSLGTVNTGELFF.

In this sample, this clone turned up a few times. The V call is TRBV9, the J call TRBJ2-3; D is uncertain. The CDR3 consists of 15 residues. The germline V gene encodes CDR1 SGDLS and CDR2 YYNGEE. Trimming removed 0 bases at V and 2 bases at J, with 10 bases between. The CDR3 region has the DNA TGTGCCAGCAGCGTAGGAGCAGCAGACACAGATACGCAGTATTTT. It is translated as CASSVGAADTDTQYF.

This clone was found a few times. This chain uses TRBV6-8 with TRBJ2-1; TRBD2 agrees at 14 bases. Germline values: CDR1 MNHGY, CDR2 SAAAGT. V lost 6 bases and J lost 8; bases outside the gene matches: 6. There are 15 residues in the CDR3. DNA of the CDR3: TGTGCCAGCAGCGCGACTAGCGGGGGGGCTTATGAGCAGTTCTTC. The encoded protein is CASSATSGGAYEQFF.

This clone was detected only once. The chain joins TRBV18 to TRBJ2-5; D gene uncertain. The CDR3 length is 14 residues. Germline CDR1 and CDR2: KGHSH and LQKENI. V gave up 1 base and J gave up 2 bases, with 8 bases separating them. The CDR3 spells CASSPRTRQETQYF. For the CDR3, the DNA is TGTGCCAGCTCACCACGGACCCGGCAAGAGACCCAGTACTTC.